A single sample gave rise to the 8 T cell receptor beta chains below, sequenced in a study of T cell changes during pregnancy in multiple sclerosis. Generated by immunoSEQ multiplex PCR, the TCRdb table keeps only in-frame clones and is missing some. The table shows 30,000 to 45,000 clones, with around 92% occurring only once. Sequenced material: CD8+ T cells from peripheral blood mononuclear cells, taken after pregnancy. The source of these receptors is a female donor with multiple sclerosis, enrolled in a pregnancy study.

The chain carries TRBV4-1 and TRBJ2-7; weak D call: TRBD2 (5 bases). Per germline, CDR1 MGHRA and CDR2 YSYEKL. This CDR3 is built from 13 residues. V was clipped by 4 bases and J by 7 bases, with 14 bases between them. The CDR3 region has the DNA TGCGCCAGCAGCCCGCCCGGGGTCAGGGAGCAGTACTTC. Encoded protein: CASSPPGVREQYF.

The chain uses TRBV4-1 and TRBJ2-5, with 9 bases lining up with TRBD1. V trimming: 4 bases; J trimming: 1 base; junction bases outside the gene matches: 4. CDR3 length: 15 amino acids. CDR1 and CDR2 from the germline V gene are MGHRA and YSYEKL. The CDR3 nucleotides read TGCGCCAGCAGCCTAGGGACAGGGACCCAAGAGACCCAGTACTTC. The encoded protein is CASSLGTGTQETQYF.

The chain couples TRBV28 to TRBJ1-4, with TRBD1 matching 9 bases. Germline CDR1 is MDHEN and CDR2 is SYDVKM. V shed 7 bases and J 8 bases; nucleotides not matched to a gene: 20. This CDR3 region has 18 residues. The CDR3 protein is CASNPRGTGGEGREKLFF. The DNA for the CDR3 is TGTGCCAGCAATCCCAGGGGAACAGGGGGCGAGGGTAGAGAAAAACTGTTTTTT.

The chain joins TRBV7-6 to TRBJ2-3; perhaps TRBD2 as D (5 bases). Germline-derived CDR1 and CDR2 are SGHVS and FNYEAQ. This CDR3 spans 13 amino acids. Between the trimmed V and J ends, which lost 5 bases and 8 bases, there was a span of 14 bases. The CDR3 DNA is TGTGCCAGCAGCCCCCCGGGAAGTGCTACGCAGTATTTT. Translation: CASSPPGSATQYF.

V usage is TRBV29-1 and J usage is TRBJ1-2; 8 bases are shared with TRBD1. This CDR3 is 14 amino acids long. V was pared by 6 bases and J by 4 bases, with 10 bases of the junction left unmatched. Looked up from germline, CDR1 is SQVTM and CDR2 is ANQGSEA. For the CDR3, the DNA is TGCAGCGTGCAAGACAGGGGAGCGAGCTATGGCTACACCTTC. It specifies CSVQDRGASYGYTF.

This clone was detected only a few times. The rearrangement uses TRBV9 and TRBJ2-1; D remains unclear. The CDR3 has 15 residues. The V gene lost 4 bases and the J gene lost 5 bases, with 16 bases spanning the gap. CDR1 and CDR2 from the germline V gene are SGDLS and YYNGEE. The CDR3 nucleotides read TGTGCCAGCAGCCCCCGGCCGGGTCGGGACAATGAGCAGTTCTTC. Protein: CASSPRPGRDNEQFF. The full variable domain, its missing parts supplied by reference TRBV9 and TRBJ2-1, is DSGVTQTPKHLITATGQRVTLRCSPRSGDLSVYWYQQSLDQGLQFLIQYYNGEERAKGNILERFSAQQFPDLHSELNLSSLELGDSALYFCASSPRPGRDNEQFFGPGTRLTVL.

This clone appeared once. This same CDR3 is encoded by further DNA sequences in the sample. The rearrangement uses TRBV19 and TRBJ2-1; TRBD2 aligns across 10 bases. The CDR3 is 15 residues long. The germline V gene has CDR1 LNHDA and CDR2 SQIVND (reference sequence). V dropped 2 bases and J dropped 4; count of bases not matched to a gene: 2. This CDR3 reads CASSISTSGYNEQFF. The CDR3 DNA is TGTGCCAGTAGTATATCGACTAGCGGGTACAATGAGCAGTTCTTC. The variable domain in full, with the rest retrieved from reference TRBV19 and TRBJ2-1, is DGGITQSPKYLFRKEGQNVTLSCEQNLNHDAMYWYRQDPGQGLRLIYYSQIVNDFQKGDIAEGYSVSREKKESFPLTVTSAQKNPTAFYLCASSISTSGYNEQFFGPGTRLTVL.

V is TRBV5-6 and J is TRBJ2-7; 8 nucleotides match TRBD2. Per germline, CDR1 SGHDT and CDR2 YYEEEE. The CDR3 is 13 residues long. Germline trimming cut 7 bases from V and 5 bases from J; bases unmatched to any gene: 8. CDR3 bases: TGTGCCAGCGCGGGGGGTAGGATCGACGAGCAGTACTTC. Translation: CASAGGRIDEQYF.